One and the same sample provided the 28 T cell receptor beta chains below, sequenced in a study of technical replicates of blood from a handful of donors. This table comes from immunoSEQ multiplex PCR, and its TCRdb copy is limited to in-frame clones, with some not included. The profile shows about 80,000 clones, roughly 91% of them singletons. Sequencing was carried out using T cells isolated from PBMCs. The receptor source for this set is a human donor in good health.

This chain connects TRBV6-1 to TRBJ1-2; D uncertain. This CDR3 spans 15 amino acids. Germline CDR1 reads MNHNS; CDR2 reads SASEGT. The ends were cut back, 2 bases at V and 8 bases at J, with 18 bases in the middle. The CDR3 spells CASSERVAGRKGYTF. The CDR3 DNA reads TGTGCCAGCAGTGAAAGGGTGGCGGGGAGGAAGGGCTACACCTTC.

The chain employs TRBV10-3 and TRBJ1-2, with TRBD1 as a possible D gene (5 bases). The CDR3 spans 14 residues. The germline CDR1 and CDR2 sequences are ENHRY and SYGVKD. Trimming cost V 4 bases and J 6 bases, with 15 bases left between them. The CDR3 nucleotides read TGTGCCATCAGTGGGGAGGGGCAGCGAGATGGCTACACCTTC. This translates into CAISGEGQRDGYTF.

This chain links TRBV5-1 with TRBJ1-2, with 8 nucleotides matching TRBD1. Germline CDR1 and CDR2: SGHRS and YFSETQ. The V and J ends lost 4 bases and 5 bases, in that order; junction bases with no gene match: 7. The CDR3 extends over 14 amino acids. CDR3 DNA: TGCGCCAGCAGCCGTGGGACAGGAGAATATGGCTACACCTTC. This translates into CASSRGTGEYGYTF.

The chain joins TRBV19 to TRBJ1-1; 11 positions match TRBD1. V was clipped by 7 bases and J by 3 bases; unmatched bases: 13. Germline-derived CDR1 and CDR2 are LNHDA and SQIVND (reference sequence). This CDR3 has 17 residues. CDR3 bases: TGTGCCAGTACCTCATTACTCGGGACAGGGGGTGACACTGAAGCTTTCTTT. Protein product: CASTSLLGTGGDTEAFF. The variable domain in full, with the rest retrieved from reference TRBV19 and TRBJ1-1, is DGGITQSPKYLFRKEGQNVTLSCEQNLNHDAMYWYRQDPGQGLRLIYYSQIVNDFQKGDIAEGYSVSREKKESFPLTVTSAQKNPTAFYLCASTSLLGTGGDTEAFFGQGTRLTVV.

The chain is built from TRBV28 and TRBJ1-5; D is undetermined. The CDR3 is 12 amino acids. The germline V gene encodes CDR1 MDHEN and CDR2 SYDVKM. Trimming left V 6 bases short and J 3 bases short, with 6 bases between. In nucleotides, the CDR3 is TGTGCCAGCAGCTACTTCAATCAGCCCCAGCATTTT. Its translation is CASSYFNQPQHF.

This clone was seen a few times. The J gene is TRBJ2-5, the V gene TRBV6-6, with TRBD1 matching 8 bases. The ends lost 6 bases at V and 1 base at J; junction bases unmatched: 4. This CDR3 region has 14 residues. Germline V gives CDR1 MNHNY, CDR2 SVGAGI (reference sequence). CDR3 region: CASSYGQGQETQYF. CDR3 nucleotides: TGTGCCAGCAGCTATGGACAGGGCCAAGAGACCCAGTACTTC.

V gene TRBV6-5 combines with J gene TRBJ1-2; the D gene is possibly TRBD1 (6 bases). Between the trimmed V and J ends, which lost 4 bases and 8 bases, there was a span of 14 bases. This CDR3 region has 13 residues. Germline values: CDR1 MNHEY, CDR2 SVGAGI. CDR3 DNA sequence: TGTGCCAGCAGTTTATCCGGGACATCGGGCTACACCTTC. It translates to CASSLSGTSGYTF.

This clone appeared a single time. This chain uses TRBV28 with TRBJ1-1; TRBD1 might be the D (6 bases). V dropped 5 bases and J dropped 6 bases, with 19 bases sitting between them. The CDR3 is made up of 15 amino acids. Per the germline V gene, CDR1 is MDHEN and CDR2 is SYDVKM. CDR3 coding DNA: TGTGCCAGCAGTCTTCCTATTCGGGGGGCGCCTGAAGCTTTCTTT. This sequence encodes CASSLPIRGAPEAFF.

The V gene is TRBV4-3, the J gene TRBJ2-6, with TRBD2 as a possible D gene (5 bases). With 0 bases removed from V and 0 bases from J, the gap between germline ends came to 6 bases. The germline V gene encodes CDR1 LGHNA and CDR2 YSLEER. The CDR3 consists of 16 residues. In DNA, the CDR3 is TGCGCCAGCAGCCAAGATGCGGGCTCTGGGGCCAACGTCCTGACTTTC. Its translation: CASSQDAGSGANVLTF.

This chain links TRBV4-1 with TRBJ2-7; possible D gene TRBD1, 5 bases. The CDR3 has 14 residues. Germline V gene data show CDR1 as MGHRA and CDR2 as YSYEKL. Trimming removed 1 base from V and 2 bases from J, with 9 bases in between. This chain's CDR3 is CASSQVTGTYEQYF. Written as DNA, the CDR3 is TGCGCCAGCAGCCAAGTTACAGGAACCTACGAGCAGTACTTC.

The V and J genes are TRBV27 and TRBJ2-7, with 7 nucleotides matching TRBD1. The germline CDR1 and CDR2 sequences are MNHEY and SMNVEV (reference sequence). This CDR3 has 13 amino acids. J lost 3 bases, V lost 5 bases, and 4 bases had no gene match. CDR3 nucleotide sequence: TGTGCCAGCAGTCTAAGACAGGGCTACGAGCAGTACTTC. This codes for CASSLRQGYEQYF.

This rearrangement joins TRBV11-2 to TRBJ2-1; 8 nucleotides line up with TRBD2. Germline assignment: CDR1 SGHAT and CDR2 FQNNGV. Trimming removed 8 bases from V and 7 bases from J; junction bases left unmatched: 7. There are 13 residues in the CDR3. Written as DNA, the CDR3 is TGTGCCAGCTGCGGGACTAGTATGAATGAGCAGTTCTTC. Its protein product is CASCGTSMNEQFF.

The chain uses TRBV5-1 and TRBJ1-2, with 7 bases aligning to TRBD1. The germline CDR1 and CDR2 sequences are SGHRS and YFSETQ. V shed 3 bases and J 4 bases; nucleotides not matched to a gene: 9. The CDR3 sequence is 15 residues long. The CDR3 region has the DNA TGCGCCAGCAGCTGGTCAAGACAGGGAGGCTATGGCTACACCTTC. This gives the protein CASSWSRQGGYGYTF.

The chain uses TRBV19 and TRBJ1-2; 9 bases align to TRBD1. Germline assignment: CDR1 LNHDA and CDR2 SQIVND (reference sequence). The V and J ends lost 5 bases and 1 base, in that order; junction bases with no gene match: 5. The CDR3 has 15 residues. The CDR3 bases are TGTGCCAGTAGTTACGGACAGGGGATTAACTATGGCTACACCTTC. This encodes CASSYGQGINYGYTF. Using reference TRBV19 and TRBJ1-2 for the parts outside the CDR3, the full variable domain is DGGITQSPKYLFRKEGQNVTLSCEQNLNHDAMYWYRQDPGQGLRLIYYSQIVNDFQKGDIAEGYSVSREKKESFPLTVTSAQKNPTAFYLCASSYGQGINYGYTFGSGTRLTVV.

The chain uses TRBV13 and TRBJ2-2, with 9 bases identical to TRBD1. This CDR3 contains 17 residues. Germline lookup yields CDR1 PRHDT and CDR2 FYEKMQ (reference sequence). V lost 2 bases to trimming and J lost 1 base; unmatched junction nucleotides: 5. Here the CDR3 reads CASSLILGQGNTGELFF. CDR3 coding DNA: TGTGCCAGCAGCTTAATCTTGGGACAGGGGAACACCGGGGAGCTGTTTTTT.

The CDR3 region has the DNA TGTGCCAGTAGTATTACCGCCGGGAAAGAGGAGCAGTACTTC. Protein: CASSITAGKEEQYF. This chain uses TRBV19 with TRBJ2-7, with D possibly being TRBD2 (5 bases). The CDR3 is 14 residues long. Trimming cost V 3 bases and J 7 bases, with 16 bases left between them. The V gene's germline CDR1 is LNHDA and CDR2 SQIVND (reference sequence).

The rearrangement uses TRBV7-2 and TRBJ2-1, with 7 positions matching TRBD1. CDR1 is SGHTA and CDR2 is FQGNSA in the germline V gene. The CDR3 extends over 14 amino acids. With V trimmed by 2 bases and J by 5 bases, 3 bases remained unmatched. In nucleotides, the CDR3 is TGTGCCAGCAGCTTATTCAGGGGGAACAATGAGCAGTTCTTC. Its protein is CASSLFRGNNEQFF.

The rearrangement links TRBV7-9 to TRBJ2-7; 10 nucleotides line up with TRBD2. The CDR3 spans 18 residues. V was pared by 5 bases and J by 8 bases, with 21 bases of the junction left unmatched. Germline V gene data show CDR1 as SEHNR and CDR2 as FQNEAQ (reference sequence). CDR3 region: CASSQWMISSGSMVKQYF. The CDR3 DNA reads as TGTGCCAGCAGCCAATGGATGATTTCTAGCGGGAGTATGGTTAAGCAGTACTTC.

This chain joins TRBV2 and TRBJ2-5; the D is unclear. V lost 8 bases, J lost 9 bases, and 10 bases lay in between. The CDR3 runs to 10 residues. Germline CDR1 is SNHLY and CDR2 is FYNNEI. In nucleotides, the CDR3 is TGTGCCAGCGGAGTTGCGGCCCAGTACTTC. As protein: CASGVAAQYF.

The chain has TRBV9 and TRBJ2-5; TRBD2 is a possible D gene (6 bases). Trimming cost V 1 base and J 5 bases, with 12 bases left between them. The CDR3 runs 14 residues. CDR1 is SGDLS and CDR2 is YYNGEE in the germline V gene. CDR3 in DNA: TGTGCCAGCAGCGTAAACGGGGACTGGGAGACCCAGTACTTC. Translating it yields CASSVNGDWETQYF.

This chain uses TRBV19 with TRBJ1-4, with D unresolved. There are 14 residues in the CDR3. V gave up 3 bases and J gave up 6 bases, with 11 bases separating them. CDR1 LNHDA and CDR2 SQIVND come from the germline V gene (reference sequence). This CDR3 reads CASSIWPGYEKLFF. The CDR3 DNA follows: TGTGCCAGTAGTATTTGGCCAGGTTATGAAAAACTGTTTTTT.

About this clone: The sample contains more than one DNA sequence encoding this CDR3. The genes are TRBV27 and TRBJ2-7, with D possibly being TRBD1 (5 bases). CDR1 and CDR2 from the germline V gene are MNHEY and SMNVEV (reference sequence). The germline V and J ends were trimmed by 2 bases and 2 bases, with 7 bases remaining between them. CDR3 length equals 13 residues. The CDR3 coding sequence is TGTGCCAGCAGTTTAAGGGGTACCTACGAGCAGTACTTC. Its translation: CASSLRGTYEQYF.

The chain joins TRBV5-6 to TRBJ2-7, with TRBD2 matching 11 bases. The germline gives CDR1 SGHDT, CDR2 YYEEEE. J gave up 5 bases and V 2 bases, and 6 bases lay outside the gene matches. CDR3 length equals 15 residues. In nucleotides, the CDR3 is TGTGCCAGCAGCTTACAACTAGCGGGAGACAACGAGCAGTACTTC. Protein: CASSLQLAGDNEQYF.

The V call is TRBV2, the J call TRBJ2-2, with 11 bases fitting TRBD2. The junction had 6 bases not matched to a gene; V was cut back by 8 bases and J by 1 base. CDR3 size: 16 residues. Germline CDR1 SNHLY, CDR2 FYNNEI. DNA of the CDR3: TGTGCCAGCCAACTAGCGGGAGTAAGGAACACCGGGGAGCTGTTTTTT. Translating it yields CASQLAGVRNTGELFF.

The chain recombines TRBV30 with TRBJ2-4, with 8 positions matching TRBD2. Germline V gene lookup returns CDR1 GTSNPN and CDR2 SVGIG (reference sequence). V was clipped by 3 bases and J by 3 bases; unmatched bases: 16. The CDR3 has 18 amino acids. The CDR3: CAWSPIKLREVDKNIQYF. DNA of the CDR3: TGTGCCTGGAGCCCTATTAAATTGCGGGAGGTAGACAAAAACATTCAGTACTTC.

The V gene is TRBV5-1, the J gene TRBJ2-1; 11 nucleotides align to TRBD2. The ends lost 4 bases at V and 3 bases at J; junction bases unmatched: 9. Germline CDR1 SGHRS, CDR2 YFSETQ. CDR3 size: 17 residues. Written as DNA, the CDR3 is TGCGCCAGCAGCCTATTTGCGGGACTAGCGGACTACAATGAGCAGTTCTTC. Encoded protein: CASSLFAGLADYNEQFF.

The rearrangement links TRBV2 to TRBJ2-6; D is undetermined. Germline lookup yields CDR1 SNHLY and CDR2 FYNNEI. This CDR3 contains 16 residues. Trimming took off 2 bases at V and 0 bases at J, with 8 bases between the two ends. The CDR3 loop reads CASSEKELSGANVLTF. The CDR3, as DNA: TGTGCCAGCAGTGAAAAGGAGCTCTCTGGGGCCAACGTCCTGACTTTC. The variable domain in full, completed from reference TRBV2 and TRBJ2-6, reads EPEVTQTPSHQVTQMGQEVILRCVPISNHLYFYWYRQILGQKVEFLVSFYNNEISEKSEIFDDQFSVERPDGSNFTLKIRSTKLEDSAMYFCASSEKELSGANVLTFGAGSRLTVL.

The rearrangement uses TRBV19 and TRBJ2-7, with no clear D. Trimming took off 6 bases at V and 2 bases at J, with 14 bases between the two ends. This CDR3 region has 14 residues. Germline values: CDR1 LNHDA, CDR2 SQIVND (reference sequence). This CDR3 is CASRYSPVTYEQYF. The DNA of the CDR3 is TGTGCCAGTAGATATTCCCCAGTGACCTACGAGCAGTACTTC.